This TCR beta chain originates from a study of T cell repertoires in cytomegalovirus infection. For this clonotype: Its matching antigen is unknown.

TCRdb passed the reads through MiXCR, listing each CDR3 protein once. The sample records roughly 990,000 distinct CDR3 sequences, roughly a third being singletons. Germline CDR1 reads MGHRA; CDR2 reads YSYEKL. This CDR3 comprises 16 residues. V was trimmed by 2 bases and J by 3 bases, leaving 14 bases between them. The chain joins TRBV4-1 to TRBJ2-1; D is unclear. This TCR derives from a human donor in good health (CMV status not recorded). Some clones in this sample may be carry-over from other donors' samples. The specimen was cultured CD8+ T cells from PBMCs, collected from culture after CMV antigen stimulation. CDR3 DNA sequence: TGCGCCAGCAGCCAAAAGACCTGGCAGAACTACAATGAGCAGTTCTTC. It specifies CASSQKTWQNYNEQFF.